The source of this T cell receptor (beta chain) is a study of post-analysis software for immune sequencing data (dated by TCRdb to about 2015). Regarding the research as a whole: The recorded disease courses included relapsing-remitting, secondary progressive and progressive-relapsing multiple sclerosis, and some patients had no subtype annotation. A subset of samples was prepared in parallel using single-end sample barcoding, then pooled and co-amplified after Illumina adapter ligation. The patient repertoires were compared against around eleven previously published healthy control repertoires obtained from donors aged about 6 to 27 years. The full study reports these points: Patients showed significantly higher frequencies than controls for a handful of TRBV segments, among them TRBV5-6, TRBV5-1 and TRBV20-1. Direct clustering with F measure showed strong co-clustering of samples prepared in the same batch, prompting a batch-effect correction. Multiple sclerosis patients had significantly lower normalized Chao1 diversity than controls, a result that suggests substantial peripheral T-cell clonal expansion. The control group was slightly older than the multiple sclerosis patient group.

To demonstrate the VDJtools post-analysis software, TCR beta repertoires were profiled from the peripheral blood of 13 young patients with multiple sclerosis. The multiple sclerosis patients were children and adolescents ranging in age from roughly 6 to 16 years. Library preparation used PCR. The sequencer listed for this sample is Illumina HiSeq 2500. Unique molecular identifiers were incorporated into TCR beta cDNA libraries to reduce PCR and sequencing biases. Some 500,000 cDNA molecules were obtained for every 1 to 10 million input T cells, so each molecule roughly corresponded to one T cell. Patient libraries were prepared and sequenced with the same protocol used for the earlier healthy control dataset. Within a given batch, samples were prepared together, multiplexed and sequenced on the same HiSeq lane. The paper's processing steps were these. MIGEC was used to process the raw barcoded reads, and molecular identifier groups with only a single read were discarded before consensus assembly and CDR3 extraction. Clonotype tables were post-analysed with VDJtools, normalizing diversity by down-sampling all datasets to the smallest sample size. In repertoire overlap clustering, CDR3 amino acid sequences, but not nucleotide sequences, were matched to correct batch-related cross-sample contamination. TCRdb reprocessing: public reads trimmed at Q25 with fastp, clones called with MiXCR, in-frame beta chains kept. Duplicate CDR3 protein sequences are folded into a single record with the most common DNA and genes. Here the V and J calls rest on TCRdb's processing, not on the authors' analysis. The sample table contains 350,000 to 450,000 distinct CDR3 sequences; only one count was recorded for 39% of them. Of the sample, around 8% falls within the top ten clones.

To note about this clonotype: Which antigen it targets is not known. No clone much larger than this one lies a single base away; base qualities are absent.

The CDR3, from cysteine to phenylalanine, totals 14 residues. Kept here is only the CDR3 DNA, which spans 42 bases and is read in frame from base 1. V sheds 4 bases and J sheds 3 bases, leaving 12 bases between their ends. CDR1 and CDR2 are drawn from the germline V gene: SGDLS, YYNGEE. This receptor was taken from a girl aged 2 to 9 with multiple sclerosis. This chain is built from TRBV9 and TRBJ2-3, with the D gene not confidently named. Sequencing input: blood. The sequenced DNA: TGTGCCAGCAGCCCGCGGTTGTGGACAGATACGCAGTATTTT. Its translation reads: CASSPRLWTDTQYF.